These T cell receptor beta chains were read from a single sample in a study of T-cell reconstitution after alpha-beta-depleted transplantation in children. Using its own MiXCR run on the PCR reads, TCRdb lists one record per CDR3 protein. The top ten clones hold about a fifth of a sample with 100,000 or so distinct CDR3 sequences, about 22% of them seen once. The sample was PBMCs, taken before TCRalphabeta/CD19-depleted stem cell transplant. The receptor set was obtained from a boy aged 2 to 9 with acute lymphoblastic leukemia, due to receive a stem cell transplant. Each CDR3 is given with its conserved first and last residue. Each record gives: J gene, D gene, clone size, V gene, CDR3 protein, CDR3 DNA. D genes are given only for firm matches. A clone size is listed for some rows: how often the clone was seen (once, few, many), or a class if it is expanded.

j_gene: TRBJ1-4
d_gene: .
abundance: .
v_gene: TRBV20-1
CDR3aa: CSATVGATATNEKLFF
CDR3nt: TGCAGTGCTACCGTCGGGGCGACCGCAACTAATGAAAAACTGTTTTTT

j_gene: TRBJ1-6
d_gene: .
abundance: few
v_gene: TRBV5-6
CDR3aa: CASSVRTANSPLHF
CDR3nt: TGTGCCAGCAGCGTGAGGACGGCCAATTCACCCCTCCACTTT

j_gene: TRBJ2-5
d_gene: .
abundance: few
v_gene: TRBV29-1
CDR3aa: CSAPSAYQETQYF
CDR3nt: TGCAGCGCCCCCTCGGCGTACCAAGAGACCCAGTACTTC

j_gene: TRBJ1-6
d_gene: .
abundance: .
v_gene: TRBV28
CDR3aa: CASSLKGYNSPLHF
CDR3nt: TGTGCCAGCAGTTTAAAGGGTTATAATTCACCCCTCCACTTT

j_gene: TRBJ2-4
d_gene: .
abundance: .
v_gene: TRBV2
CDR3aa: CASSKDSGGSKNIQYF
CDR3nt: TGTGCCAGCAGTAAAGATAGCGGAGGATCCAAAAACATTCAGTACTTC

j_gene: TRBJ1-6
d_gene: .
abundance: .
v_gene: TRBV20-1
CDR3aa: CSAREGGLHNSPLHF
CDR3nt: TGCAGTGCTAGAGAGGGGGGACTGCATAATTCACCCCTCCACTTT

j_gene: TRBJ1-5
d_gene: TRBD1
abundance: .
v_gene: TRBV12-3/TRBV12-4
CDR3aa: CASSRSRTGVDQPQHF
CDR3nt: TGTGCCAGCAGTCGTTCTCGGACAGGTGTTGATCAGCCCCAGCATTTT

j_gene: TRBJ1-1
d_gene: TRBD1
abundance: few
v_gene: TRBV10-3
CDR3aa: CAISELLTGPNTEAFF
CDR3nt: TGTGCCATCAGTGAGCTACTGACAGGGCCTAACACTGAAGCTTTCTTT

j_gene: TRBJ2-2
d_gene: .
abundance: .
v_gene: TRBV3-1
CDR3aa: CASSQVPGSGTGELFF
CDR3nt: TGTGCCAGCAGCCAAGTCCCCGGGTCGGGCACCGGGGAGCTGTTTTTT

j_gene: TRBJ2-1
d_gene: TRBD2
abundance: .
v_gene: TRBV15
CDR3aa: CATSPLAGPYNEQFF
CDR3nt: TGTGCCACCAGCCCTCTAGCGGGACCCTACAATGAGCAGTTCTTC

j_gene: TRBJ2-6
d_gene: .
abundance: many
v_gene: TRBV5-1
CDR3aa: CASSLRPTGANVLTF
CDR3nt: TGCGCCAGCAGCTTGCGCCCAACTGGGGCCAACGTCCTGACTTTC

j_gene: TRBJ2-1
d_gene: TRBD2
abundance: few
v_gene: TRBV14
CDR3aa: CASSPGLANEQFF
CDR3nt: TGTGCCAGCAGCCCGGGACTAGCCAATGAGCAGTTCTTC

j_gene: TRBJ2-2
d_gene: TRBD2
abundance: .
v_gene: TRBV12-3/TRBV12-4
CDR3aa: CASRVAGAGTGELFF
CDR3nt: TGTGCCAGCAGGGTAGCGGGGGCAGGGACCGGGGAGCTGTTTTTT

j_gene: TRBJ2-2
d_gene: .
abundance: .
v_gene: TRBV6-4
CDR3aa: CASSRGEGAGELFF
CDR3nt: TGTGCCAGCAGCAGGGGAGAAGGGGCCGGGGAGCTGTTTTTT